Listed below are T cell receptor beta chains from one sample, sequenced in a study of CD8 T cells in ankylosing spondylitis. TCRdb re-called the 5' RACE reads with MiXCR, one entry per CDR3 protein. This repertoire shows approximately 290,000 distinct CDR3 sequences, under 25% found once; its top ten account for 3.5% to 4.5%. The source material was blood, either unsorted or a sorted T cell fraction (not recorded which). These receptors were taken from a female donor with ankylosing spondylitis or in good health (not recorded which). CDR3s include the opening cysteine and the closing phenylalanine or tryptophan. A D gene is named only where the DNA matches it firmly. Part of the rows lack a size; the others show once, few, many or a class for expanded clones.

CSARERAGINEQYF,TGCAGTGCTAGAGAGAGGGCAGGGATCAACGAGCAGTACTTC,TRBV20-1,NA,TRBJ2-7,many
CASSKDRGPEQYF,TGTGCCAGCAGTAAGGACAGGGGACCCGAGCAGTACTTC,TRBV27,TRBD1,TRBJ2-7,NA
CASSQVRGETQYF,TGTGCCAGCAGCCAAGTCCGAGGAGAGACCCAGTACTTC,TRBV3-1,NA,TRBJ2-5,NA
CASSQILRDRGSNYGYTF,TGCGCCAGCAGCCAAATTCTCCGGGACAGGGGTTCTAACTATGGCTACACCTTC,TRBV4-1,TRBD1,TRBJ1-2,NA
CASSYGTAYQPQHF,TGTGCCAGCAGTTACGGGACAGCCTATCAGCCCCAGCATTTT,TRBV6-2/TRBV6-3,TRBD1,TRBJ1-5,few
CAIRRTGEAFF,TGTGCCATCAGAAGAACAGGGGAGGCTTTCTTT,TRBV10-3,TRBD1,TRBJ1-1,NA
CASRGSPSGGIYEQYF,TGTGCCAGCAGGGGGAGCCCCTCAGGGGGGATCTACGAGCAGTACTTC,TRBV3-1,NA,TRBJ2-7,once
CAWSEGVHEQFF,TGTGCCTGGAGCGAAGGGGTCCATGAGCAGTTCTTC,TRBV30,NA,TRBJ2-1,NA
CSVGGRLALNEQFF,TGCAGCGTTGGAGGGAGACTAGCGTTAAACGAGCAGTTCTTC,TRBV29-1,TRBD2,TRBJ2-1,many
CASSRSGRQFF,TGTGCCAGCAGCCGAAGCGGACGACAGTTCTTC,TRBV7-8,NA,TRBJ2-1,few
CASSGQGAHEKLFF,TGTGCCAGCAGCGGACAGGGGGCTCATGAAAAACTGTTTTTT,TRBV7-2,TRBD1,TRBJ1-4,NA
CASSVALAGGHQETQYF,TGTGCCAGCAGCGTAGCACTAGCGGGAGGACACCAAGAGACCCAGTACTTC,TRBV9,TRBD2,TRBJ2-5,NA
CASSSQGRKGVNEQFF,TGTGCCAGCAGCTCACAGGGCCGCAAAGGGGTGAATGAGCAGTTCTTC,TRBV11-2,NA,TRBJ2-1,NA
CASSLGVDQPQHF,TGTGCCAGCAGTTTAGGTGTCGATCAGCCCCAGCATTTT,TRBV12-3/TRBV12-4,NA,TRBJ1-5,NA
CASSQGPRYNEQFF,TGCGCCAGCAGCCAAGGCCCTAGATACAATGAGCAGTTCTTC,TRBV4-3,NA,TRBJ2-1,many
CSVVGAYEQYF,TGCAGCGTTGTGGGGGCCTACGAGCAGTACTTC,TRBV29-1,NA,TRBJ2-7,NA
CSARATGENTEAFF,TGCAGTGCTAGAGCGACAGGGGAAAACACTGAAGCTTTCTTT,TRBV20-1,TRBD1,TRBJ1-1,NA
CASTTGGREQYF,TGTGCCAGCACGACAGGGGGACGCGAGCAGTACTTC,TRBV6-2/TRBV6-3,TRBD1,TRBJ2-7,NA
CASSEFAGSYEQYF,TGCGCCAGCAGCGAGTTCGCGGGGTCCTACGAGCAGTACTTC,TRBV5-1,NA,TRBJ2-7,few
CASGLGSLGETQYF,TGTGCTAGTGGTTTGGGAAGCCTGGGGGAGACCCAGTACTTC,TRBV12-5,NA,TRBJ2-5,NA
CSADGAGDTQYF,TGCAGCGCCGATGGGGCTGGGGATACGCAGTATTTT,TRBV29-1,NA,TRBJ2-3,many
CASTELNYGYTF,TGTGCCAGCACAGAATTAAACTATGGCTACACCTTC,TRBV28,NA,TRBJ1-2,NA
CAISESGHTTGELFF,TGTGCCATCAGTGAGTCGGGGCATACCACCGGGGAGCTGTTTTTT,TRBV10-3,NA,TRBJ2-2,NA
CASSPYAGTGEGYTF,TGTGCCAGCAGCCCGTATGCCGGGACAGGGGAAGGCTACACCTTC,TRBV7-9,TRBD1,TRBJ1-2,few
CASSLVNAGNTEAFF,TGTGCCAGCAGCTTAGTCAATGCGGGGAACACTGAAGCTTTCTTT,TRBV7-9,NA,TRBJ1-1,few
CATSRGRLAAYNEQFF,TGTGCCACCAGCAGAGGCCGACTAGCGGCCTACAATGAGCAGTTCTTC,TRBV15,TRBD2,TRBJ2-1,once
CASSASGSGNTIYF,TGTGCCAGCAGCGCGTCAGGGTCTGGAAACACCATATATTTT,TRBV9,NA,TRBJ1-3,NA
CASSRTSSESYEQYF,TGTGCCAGCAGCCGGACTAGCAGTGAGTCCTACGAGCAGTACTTC,TRBV7-2,TRBD2,TRBJ2-7,NA
CASSQREGRYEQFF,TGCGCCAGCAGCCAACGGGAGGGCCGGTATGAGCAGTTCTTC,TRBV4-3,TRBD2,TRBJ2-1,few
CASSIVFQPQHF,TGTGCCAGTAGTATTGTTTTTCAGCCCCAGCATTTT,TRBV19,NA,TRBJ1-5,once
CASRLGRGDGYTF,TGTGCCAGCAGGCTCGGAAGGGGGGATGGCTACACCTTC,TRBV2,NA,TRBJ1-2,NA
CASSAHYLLGEQFF,TGCGCCAGCAGTGCCCATTATCTACTGGGTGAGCAGTTCTTC,TRBV10-1,NA,TRBJ2-1,many
CASSYSPDTQYF,TGTGCCAGCAGTTACTCCCCAGATACGCAGTATTTT,TRBV6-2/TRBV6-3,NA,TRBJ2-3,many
CASRRLAGITDTQYF,TGCGCCAGCAGGAGACTAGCGGGGATCACAGATACGCAGTATTTT,TRBV5-1,TRBD2,TRBJ2-3,few
CASSEGGDTIYF,TGTGCCAGCAGCGAGGGGGGTGACACCATATATTTT,TRBV9,NA,TRBJ1-3,few
CASSWGLENTEAFF,TGCGCCAGCAGCTGGGGCCTAGAGAACACTGAAGCTTTCTTT,TRBV5-1,NA,TRBJ1-1,NA
CASSQDTLDEQFF,TGTGCCAGCAGCCAGGACACTTTGGATGAGCAGTTCTTC,TRBV3-1,NA,TRBJ2-1,NA
CASSLEGRKGEQFF,TGTGCCAGCAGTTTAGAGGGGCGAAAGGGGGAGCAGTTCTTC,TRBV28,NA,TRBJ2-1,few
CASSLGLAGDYSGANVLTF,TGCGCCAGCAGCCTCGGACTAGCGGGAGACTACTCTGGGGCCAACGTCCTGACTTTC,TRBV5-1,TRBD2,TRBJ2-6,few
CSVSGRSKNEQFF,TGCAGCGTGAGCGGGAGGTCGAAAAATGAGCAGTTCTTC,TRBV29-1,TRBD2,TRBJ2-1,few
CASTGEGRETQYF,TGCGCCAGCACGGGGGAGGGGAGAGAGACCCAGTACTTC,TRBV10-2,TRBD2,TRBJ2-5,NA